The 26 T cell receptor beta chains given below trace back to one sample, sequenced in a study of vaccination effects on CD4 cells after COVID-19. These receptors' antigens are unknown. Sequencing used immunoSEQ multiplex PCR; TCRdb keeps in-frame clones, though not all of them. The sample lists 28,000 or so clones; around 82% were seen once. Sequencing in the ViraFEST assay came after antigen-specific CD4+ T cells had been expanded with viral peptide pools, which were used to stimulate PBMC. Subsequent to a culture period of about ten days, CD4+ T cells were isolated. Each person got two doses of an mRNA SARS-CoV-2 vaccine, BNT162b2 or mRNA-1273. This material consisted of CD4+ T cells from PBMCs cultured with HCoV-NL63 spike peptides, taken after COVID-19 vaccination. The receptors derive from a human donor who received a COVID-19 vaccine. Some clones in this sample may be carry-over from other donors' samples.

The table lists this clone with a few counts. The gene calls are TRBV3-1 (or the pseudogene TRBV3-2) and TRBJ1-1, with D unresolved. Germline V gives CDR1 LGHDT, CDR2 YNNKEL (reference sequence). This CDR3 comprises 15 residues. The ends were cut back, 3 bases at V and 0 bases at J, with 11 bases in the middle. CDR3 bases: TGTGCCAGCAGCCATGGATATGGAGTGAACACTGAAGCTTTCTTT. Its protein product is CASSHGYGVNTEAFF.

The V call is TRBV29-1, the J call TRBJ1-1, with D tentatively TRBD1 (5 bases). Germline V gene lookup returns CDR1 SQVTM and CDR2 ANQGSEA. V was cut by 3 bases and J by 4 bases, with 9 bases left in between. The CDR3 loop spans 12 amino acids. The CDR3 sequence: CSVEGQGTEAFF. Written as DNA, the CDR3 is TGCAGCGTTGAGGGTCAGGGCACTGAAGCTTTCTTT. Drawing the rest from reference TRBV29-1 and TRBJ1-1, the complete variable domain is SAVISQKPSRDICQRGTSLTIQCQVDSQVTMMFWYRQQPGQSLTLIATANQGSEATYESGFVIDKFPISRPNLTFSTLTVSNMSPEDSSIYLCSVEGQGTEAFFGQGTRLTVV.

The CDR3 sequence: CSVTSTGRTGELFF. Written as DNA, the CDR3 is TGCAGCGTTACCTCGACAGGGCGCACCGGGGAGCTGTTTTTT. This sequence joins TRBV29-1 and TRBJ2-2, with TRBD1 identical over 7 bases. The CDR3 loop spans 14 amino acids. Germline V lookup: CDR1 SQVTM, CDR2 ANQGSEA. J gave up 4 bases and V 5 bases, and 7 bases lay outside the gene matches.

The J gene is TRBJ2-5, the V gene TRBV6-1; D possibly corresponds to TRBD1 (5 bases). The V end lost 3 bases, the J end lost 5 bases, and 7 bases lay between the germline ends. CDR1 and CDR2 from the germline V gene are MNHNS and SASEGT. The CDR3 is made up of 12 amino acids. CDR3 nucleotide sequence: TGTGCCAGCAGTGACAGGGTGGAGACCCAGTACTTC. It translates to CASSDRVETQYF.

The chain links TRBV10-2 to TRBJ2-1; D may be TRBD1 or TRBD2 (5 bases each). Germline CDR1 reads WSHSY; CDR2 reads SAAADI. Trimming took 7 bases from V and 1 from J, leaving 14 bases between them. The CDR3 contains 15 residues. CDR3 in amino acids: CASTRNGASYNEQFF. Here the CDR3 DNA reads TGCGCCAGCACAAGGAACGGGGCTTCCTACAATGAGCAGTTCTTC.

V usage is TRBV3-1 (or the pseudogene TRBV3-2) and J usage is TRBJ2-5; no definite D call. The germline V gene has CDR1 LGHDT and CDR2 YNNKEL (reference sequence). This CDR3 comprises 11 residues. Trimming removed 4 bases from V and 8 bases from J, with 8 bases in between. The CDR3 DNA reads as TGTGCCAGCAGCCTCAGTGACACCCAGTACTTC. Translated, it gives CASSLSDTQYF.

The chain combines TRBV12-3 or TRBV12-4 with TRBJ2-1, with a weak D call TRBD2 (6 bases). Deletions cut 6 bases from V and 7 bases from J, with 13 bases between. CDR3 length: 13 residues. CDR3 in DNA: TGTGCCAGCAGCCGTGGACGGGGGAATGAGCAGTTCTTC. Translation: CASSRGRGNEQFF.

The chain is built from TRBV27 and TRBJ1-2; D uncertain. The V gene's germline CDR1 is MNHEY and CDR2 SMNVEV (reference sequence). V lost 5 bases and J lost 8, with 15 bases in between. The CDR3 totals 13 residues. CDR3 DNA: TGTGCCAGCAGTGCAACACTGGGCTCGGGCTACACCTTC. This encodes CASSATLGSGYTF.

The genes are TRBV29-1 and TRBJ1-4, with D unresolved. Germline V CDR1 and CDR2: SQVTM, ANQGSEA. The CDR3 is made up of 15 amino acids. The V end lost 0 bases, the J end lost 1 base, and 9 bases lay between the germline ends. In DNA form, the CDR3 reads TGCAGCGTTGAAGATCAAGTAGGAACTAATGAAAAACTGTTTTTT. It translates to CSVEDQVGTNEKLFF.

The chain joins TRBV19 to TRBJ2-6; D may be TRBD1 (6 bases). The ends were cut back, 0 bases at V and 3 bases at J, with 9 bases in the middle. Germline V gene sequence: CDR1 LNHDA, CDR2 SQIVND (reference sequence). CDR3 length equals 16 residues. CDR3 nucleotides: TGTGCCAGTAGTATAGATTGGGGGCATGGGGCCAACGTCCTGACTTTC. This codes for CASSIDWGHGANVLTF.

The chain is built from TRBV13 and TRBJ2-5, with D maybe TRBD2 (5 bases). The V end lost 5 bases, the J end lost 0 bases, and 10 bases lay between the germline ends. The CDR3 is 14 amino acids. Germline assignment: CDR1 PRHDT and CDR2 FYEKMQ (reference sequence). DNA for the CDR3: TGTGCCAGCAGCCCGGGGAGCAACCAAGAGACCCAGTACTTC. Translating it yields CASSPGSNQETQYF.

The V gene is TRBV5-4, the J gene TRBJ1-4; 7 nucleotides align to TRBD1. This CDR3 is built from 16 residues. Germline V gene lookup returns CDR1 SGHNT and CDR2 YYREEE (reference sequence). V dropped 4 bases and J dropped 7; count of bases not matched to a gene: 13. CDR3 coding DNA: TGTGCCAGCAGCCCGGCCCCCGACAGGGCTATTGAAAAACTGTTTTTT. It translates to CASSPAPDRAIEKLFF.

The CDR3 protein is CASSRGGQGGETQYF. CDR3 sequence (DNA): TGTGCCAGCAGCCGGGGGGGACAGGGCGGGGAGACCCAGTACTTC. The chain joins TRBV7-2 to TRBJ2-5; D might be TRBD1 (9 bases). V lost 5 bases to trimming and J lost 5 bases, with 18 bases between them. Germline V gene data show CDR1 as SGHTA and CDR2 as FQGNSA. This CDR3 contains 15 residues.

The chain's CDR3 is CASSYDPSLATHEQFF. Written as DNA, the CDR3 is TGTGCCAGCAGTTACGATCCCTCACTAGCTACACATGAGCAGTTCTTC. The V and J genes are TRBV6-6 and TRBJ2-1, with D perhaps matching TRBD2 (6 bases). Germline lookup yields CDR1 MNHNY and CDR2 SVGAGI (reference sequence). CDR3 length: 16 residues. V was trimmed by 2 bases and J by 8 bases, leaving 19 bases between them.

In DNA form, the CDR3 reads TGTGCCAGCAGCTTGAATAGCTTCACTGAAGCTTTCTTT. It translates to CASSLNSFTEAFF. This chain connects TRBV7-3 to TRBJ1-1; D not certain. Trimming took 3 bases from V and 4 from J, leaving 9 bases between them. Looked up from germline, CDR1 is SGHTA and CDR2 is FQGTGA. The CDR3 runs to 13 residues.

V gene TRBV4-1 combines with J gene TRBJ2-1; maybe TRBD2 (7 bases). Trimming cost V 1 base and J 8 bases, with 12 bases left between them. The CDR3 has 14 amino acids. Germline CDR1 and CDR2: MGHRA and YSYEKL. CDR3 DNA: TGCGCCAGCAGCCAAGCCGGGCGGGGGCATGAGCAGTTCTTC. This gives the protein CASSQAGRGHEQFF.

The chain carries TRBV18 and TRBJ1-4; TRBD1 aligns across 8 bases. Germline assignment: CDR1 KGHSH and CDR2 LQKENI. The V segment lost 3 bases and the J segment 2 bases; nucleotides outside the gene matches: 2. The CDR3 consists of 15 residues. The DNA of the CDR3 is TGTGCCAGCTCACCCCAGGGGGCCACTAATGAAAAACTGTTTTTT. Protein product: CASSPQGATNEKLFF.

J is TRBJ2-5 and V is TRBV19; possible D gene TRBD2, 5 bases. Per the germline V gene, CDR1 is LNHDA and CDR2 is SQIVND (reference sequence). Deletions cut 2 bases from V and 7 bases from J, with 20 bases between. This CDR3 is built from 16 residues. CDR3 DNA: TGTGCCAGTAGTATACCCTTCCGGGAAATGGACGGGACCCAGTACTTC. Translated: CASSIPFREMDGTQYF.

This clone came up once. The V call is TRBV6-5, the J call TRBJ2-5; D is possibly TRBD1 (6 bases). The germline gives CDR1 MNHEY, CDR2 SVGAGI. Trimming cost V 6 bases and J 5 bases, with 19 bases left between them. The CDR3 runs 15 residues. CDR3 in amino acids: CASRPSLGATETQYF. As DNA, the CDR3 is TGTGCCAGCAGGCCCTCTTTGGGGGCAACTGAGACCCAGTACTTC.

This chain uses TRBV5-5 with TRBJ1-2, with D tentatively TRBD1 (6 bases). This CDR3 has 15 amino acids. Germline assignment: CDR1 SGHKS and CDR2 YYEKEE (reference sequence). Trimming took off 4 bases at V and 5 bases at J, with 18 bases between the two ends. CDR3 in amino acids: CASSVSRGLGYGYTF. The CDR3 DNA follows: TGTGCCAGCAGCGTCTCCAGGGGTTTAGGTTATGGCTACACCTTC. The full variable domain, with the rest looked up from reference TRBV5-5 and TRBJ1-2, is DAGVTQSPTHLIKTRGQQVTLRCSPISGHKSVSWYQQVLGQGPQFIFQYYEKEERGRGNFPDRFSARQFPNYSSELNVNALLLGDSALYLCASSVSRGLGYGYTFGSGTRLTVV.

The genes are TRBV27 and TRBJ2-1; TRBD1 matches 7 bases. Germline-derived CDR1 and CDR2 are MNHEY and SMNVEV (reference sequence). CDR3 length: 14 amino acids. V lost 7 bases, J lost 2 bases, and 5 bases stayed unmatched. CDR3 in DNA: TGTGCCAGCAAAACCGGGACAGCCTACAATGAGCAGTTCTTC. It codes for CASKTGTAYNEQFF.

The chain carries TRBV7-9 and TRBJ1-6, with D unresolved. V was shortened by 4 bases and J by 9 bases, with 10 bases between the two germline ends. This CDR3 region has 13 residues. The germline CDR1 and CDR2 sequences are SEHNR and FQNEAQ (reference sequence). This CDR3 reads CASSSRNSSPLHF. The DNA for the CDR3 is TGTGCCAGCAGCTCCCGCAATTCTTCACCCCTCCACTTT. Based on the CDR3 plus reference TRBV7-9 and TRBJ1-6, the full variable domain is DTGVSQNPRHKITKRGQNVTFRCDPISEHNRLYWYRQTLGQGPEFLTYFQNEAQLEKSRLLSDRFSAERPKGSFSTLEIQRTEQGDSAMYLCASSSRNSSPLHFGNGTRLTVT.

The gene calls are TRBV6-1 and TRBJ2-5; 8 bases are shared with TRBD2. After removal of 3 bases from V and 2 bases from J, the junction contained 5 bases not matched to a gene. Germline loops: CDR1 MNHNS, CDR2 SASEGT. This CDR3 is built from 15 residues. This CDR3 is CASSEKRGRQETQYF. CDR3 nucleotide sequence: TGTGCCAGCAGTGAGAAGCGGGGGAGGCAAGAGACCCAGTACTTC.

V usage is TRBV6-4 and J usage is TRBJ2-7, with D possibly matching TRBD1 (5 bases). Per germline, CDR1 MRHNA and CDR2 SNTAGT. V dropped 2 bases and J dropped 4 bases, with 12 bases sitting between them. This CDR3 is built from 14 residues. This CDR3 reads CASSDGRARYEQYV. Here the CDR3 DNA reads TGTGCCAGCAGTGACGGCAGGGCCAGGTACGAGCAGTACGTC.

The chain is built from TRBV9 and TRBJ2-3; the D gene is possibly TRBD2 (6 bases). Trimming took 6 bases from V and 4 from J, leaving 12 bases between them. This CDR3 region has 13 residues. Germline CDR1 reads SGDLS; CDR2 reads YYNGEE. As DNA, the CDR3 is TGTGCCAGCACCGGGACTCCTCCAGATACGCAGTATTTT. Translation gives CASTGTPPDTQYF.

The V gene is TRBV7-8, the J gene TRBJ2-7, with D perhaps TRBD1 (6 bases). This CDR3 comprises 15 residues. Trimming left V 2 bases short and J 6 bases short, with 17 bases between. Germline CDR1 reads SGHVS; CDR2 reads FQNEAQ. The CDR3 region has the DNA TGTGCCAGCAGCTTATCAGGGGCGATTGTGGGCGAGCAGTACGTC. Amino acids: CASSLSGAIVGEQYV.